This passage covers 20 T cell receptor beta chains from one sample sequenced in a study of OX40 agonist ivuxolimab in advanced cancers. TCRdb keeps only in-frame clones here, not all; method: immunoSEQ multiplex PCR. The table has roughly 62,000 clones, around 84% seen once. Here the sequenced sample was CD4+ or CD8+ T cells sorted from blood, taken in a trial of the OX40 agonist ivuxolimab. Every receptor here comes from an adult with an advanced solid tumor such as melanoma, head and neck, liver or kidney cancer.

The chain recombines TRBV28 with TRBJ2-3, with D perhaps TRBD2 (7 bases). V lost 0 bases to trimming and J lost 4 bases, with 14 bases between them. Germline V gene lookup returns CDR1 MDHEN and CDR2 SYDVKM. This CDR3 is 16 amino acids long. DNA of the CDR3: TGTGCCAGCAGTTTATGGGGCCAGGGGAGGGCAGATACGCAGTATTTT. Protein product: CASSLWGQGRADTQYF.

The chain links TRBV5-1 to TRBJ1-1; 8 bases agree with TRBD1. Germline loops: CDR1 SGHRS, CDR2 YFSETQ. J lost 1 base, V lost 1 base, and 3 bases had no gene match. The CDR3 consists of 15 residues. CDR3 sequence (DNA): TGCGCCAGCAGCTTGTCGGGGACAGGGAACACTGAAGCTTTCTTT. Residues: CASSLSGTGNTEAFF. Variable domain in full (rest from reference TRBV5-1 and TRBJ1-1): KAGVTQTPRYLIKTRGQQVTLSCSPISGHRSVSWYQQTPGQGLQFLFEYFSETQRNKGNFPGRFSGRQFSNSRSEMNVSTLELGDSALYLCASSLSGTGNTEAFFGQGTRLTVV.

The chain combines TRBV21-1 with TRBJ1-4; TRBD1, the table's D call, lacks a check against the DNA. TRBV21-1 is shown as a pseudogene. There are 16 residues in the CDR3. DNA of the CDR3: TGTGCCAGCAGCAAAGCGGAGGGGGCCCTATTTGAAAAACTGTTTTTT. Its protein product is CASSKAEGALFEKLFF.

Only a few counts were recorded for this clone. This chain uses TRBV5-1 with TRBJ2-2, with D unclear. Germline values: CDR1 SGHRS, CDR2 YFSETQ. CDR3 size: 14 residues. Trimming shortened V by 2 bases and J by 6 bases, and 11 bases separated the two germline ends. The CDR3 DNA reads as TGCGCCAGCAGCTTAAACTCGGTGGCCGGGGAGCTGTTTTTT. Amino acid sequence: CASSLNSVAGELFF.

V gene TRBV5-5 combines with J gene TRBJ2-3; 11 positions match TRBD2. Germline CDR1 is SGHKS and CDR2 is YYEKEE (reference sequence). Trimming at V came to 4 bases and at J to 2 bases, leaving 6 bases not matched to a gene. The CDR3 sequence is 16 residues long. The CDR3 region is CASSLPTSGATDTQYF. CDR3 bases: TGTGCCAGCAGCCTTCCGACTAGCGGGGCCACAGATACGCAGTATTTT.

J is TRBJ2-3 and V is TRBV9; TRBD2 matches at 8 bases. V lost 0 bases to trimming and J lost 8 bases; unmatched junction nucleotides: 11. Germline V gene lookup returns CDR1 SGDLS and CDR2 YYNGEE. This CDR3 has 16 amino acids. The CDR3, as DNA: TGTGCCAGCAGCGTAGTCCCCAGCGGGGGTTTTGGTACGCAGTATTTT. It specifies CASSVVPSGGFGTQYF.

The rearrangement uses TRBV7-8 and TRBJ2-7; D possibly matches TRBD1 or TRBD2 (6 bases each). Trimming left V 5 bases short and J 3 bases short, with 14 bases between. CDR1 is SGHVS, CDR2 FQNEAQ, per germline. The CDR3 covers 14 residues. CDR3 sequence reads: CASSRAGHLYEQYF. CDR3 bases: TGTGCCAGCAGCCGCGCGGGACACCTCTACGAGCAGTACTTC.

The gene calls are TRBV7-2 and TRBJ1-5, with a weak D call TRBD1 (6 bases). V was shortened by 4 bases and J by 9 bases, with 19 bases between the two germline ends. There are 15 residues in the CDR3. Germline V gene sequence: CDR1 SGHTA, CDR2 FQGNSA. The CDR3 region is CASSSDGQKTGPQHF. The CDR3 DNA reads as TGTGCCAGCAGCTCGGACGGACAGAAAACGGGGCCCCAGCATTTT.

The CDR3 sequence is CTGQGGMDSNYGYTF. CDR3 nucleotides: TGCACGGGGCAGGGGGGGATGGACTCTAACTATGGCTACACCTTC. The V call is TRBV29-1, the J call TRBJ1-2; 7 bases are shared with TRBD1. The germline gives CDR1 SQVTM, CDR2 ANQGSEA. This CDR3 comprises 15 residues.

This clone has just one count. The chain couples TRBV4-3 to TRBJ2-3; D gene ambiguous. This CDR3 is built from 17 residues. The V gene's germline CDR1 is LGHNA and CDR2 YSLEER. V was trimmed by 0 bases and J by 4 bases, leaving 17 bases between them. In nucleotides, the CDR3 is TGCGCCAGCAGCCAAGATGCTACCGTAGGTTTCGCAGATACGCAGTATTTT. Translation: CASSQDATVGFADTQYF.

The chain carries TRBV7-6 and TRBJ1-3, with TRBD1 matching over 12 bases. J was trimmed by 1 base and V by 1 base; bases with no gene match: 5. Germline V gene sequence: CDR1 SGHVS, CDR2 FNYEAQ. This CDR3 region has 18 residues. This chain's CDR3 is CASSLGGTGGTSGNTIYF. The CDR3 coding sequence is TGTGCCAGCAGCTTAGGAGGGACAGGGGGCACTTCTGGAAACACCATATATTTT. The whole variable domain, filled in from reference TRBV7-6 and TRBJ1-3, reads GAGVSQSPRYKVTKRGQDVALRCDPISGHVSLYWYRQALGQGPEFLTYFNYEAQQDKSGLPNDRFSAERPEGSISTLTIQRTEQRDSAMYRCASSLGGTGGTSGNTIYFGEGSWLTVV.

The rearrangement links TRBV7-2 to TRBJ2-7; weak D call: TRBD2 (5 bases). The germline V gene has CDR1 SGHTA and CDR2 FQGNSA. Trimming took 5 bases from V and 0 from J, leaving 23 bases between them. The CDR3 covers 18 residues. The CDR3 region is CASSRAGEALPSSYEQYF. The CDR3 DNA reads TGTGCCAGCAGCCGGGCGGGCGAGGCGCTACCTTCCTCCTACGAGCAGTACTTC.

This chain joins TRBV29-1 and TRBJ1-2; D perhaps matches TRBD1 (6 bases). From germline, CDR1 is SQVTM and CDR2 ANQGSEA. With 6 bases removed from V and 6 bases from J, the gap between germline ends came to 14 bases. This CDR3 comprises 12 residues. This chain's CDR3 is CSVAGGYHGYTF. In DNA form, the CDR3 reads TGCAGCGTCGCCGGGGGCTATCATGGCTACACCTTC.

This chain joins TRBV7-9 and TRBJ1-4; D unclear. The CDR3 consists of 16 residues. Trimming removed 1 base at V and 11 bases at J, with 20 bases between. The germline CDR1 and CDR2 sequences are SEHNR and FQNEAQ (reference sequence). The CDR3 loop is CASSLGRWEAGNKLFF. The CDR3, as DNA: TGTGCCAGCAGCTTAGGGAGATGGGAAGCAGGAAATAAACTGTTTTTT.

The V call is TRBV5-1, the J call TRBJ2-1, with a possible D match to TRBD2 (5 bases). Germline V lookup: CDR1 SGHRS, CDR2 YFSETQ. Trimming removed 0 bases from V and 8 bases from J, with 12 bases in between. The CDR3 is 14 residues long. CDR3 residues: CASSLGSSYDEQFF. CDR3 DNA: TGCGCCAGCAGCTTGGGGTCTAGCTATGATGAGCAGTTCTTC.

The chain is built from TRBV5-6 and TRBJ1-5; 8 nucleotides match TRBD1. The CDR3 sequence is 14 residues long. The junction had 11 bases not matched to a gene; V was cut back by 3 bases and J by 12 bases. Germline loops: CDR1 SGHDT, CDR2 YYEEEE. The CDR3 spells CASSSTGAPSHQHF. The CDR3, as DNA: TGTGCCAGCAGCTCGACAGGGGCCCCTTCGCACCAGCATTTT. Drawing the rest from reference TRBV5-6 and TRBJ1-5, the complete variable domain is DAGVTQSPTHLIKTRGQQVTLRCSPKSGHDTVSWYQQALGQGPQFIFQYYEEEERQRGNFPDRFSGHQFPNYSSELNVNALLLGDSALYLCASSSTGAPSHQHFGDGTRLSIL.

This clone was detected only once. V gene TRBV6-1 combines with J gene TRBJ1-1; D ambiguous. Germline assignment: CDR1 MNHNS and CDR2 SASEGT. The CDR3 length is 12 residues. The germline V and J ends were trimmed by 6 bases and 11 bases, with 16 bases remaining between them. DNA for the CDR3: TGTGCCAGCAGCCGGCGGGTGGCGGGCGCTTTCTTT. Its protein is CASSRRVAGAFF.

This clone has a single count. The chain combines TRBV6-1 with TRBJ2-7, with D maybe TRBD2 (6 bases). Trimming took off 6 bases at V and 7 bases at J, with 22 bases between the two ends. Germline CDR1 reads MNHNS; CDR2 reads SASEGT. This CDR3 is 15 amino acids long. CDR3 nucleotide sequence: TGTGCCAGCAGGGACACCGGGACTCCCCGGGGGGAGCAGTACTTC. This gives the protein CASRDTGTPRGEQYF.

The V call is TRBV7-3, the J call TRBJ2-2; D may correspond to TRBD1 or TRBD2 (5 bases each). The CDR3 is 16 residues long. Germline lookup yields CDR1 SGHTA and CDR2 FQGTGA. Trimming shortened V by 0 bases and J by 3 bases, and 11 bases separated the two germline ends. The CDR3 loop is CASSLTAGAYTGELFF. CDR3 bases: TGTGCCAGCAGCTTAACCGCCGGGGCCTACACCGGGGAGCTGTTTTTT.

Remarks on this clone: Different DNA sequences within this sample yield the same CDR3. This chain links TRBV23-1 with TRBJ1-5; D gene ambiguous. TRBV23-1 is classed as an ORF, of uncertain function. With 7 bases removed from V and 7 bases from J, the gap between germline ends came to 8 bases. The CDR3 has 11 residues. The CDR3 DNA reads TGCGCCAGCACCACGGCCCAGCCCCAGCATTTT. It yields the protein CASTTAQPQHF.